This T cell receptor beta chain was obtained from a study of blood T cell dynamics during melanoma immunotherapy. For the study at large: First-line therapy was either pembrolizumab or nivolumab with ipilimumab for metastatic melanoma.

Profiled with immunoSEQ multiplex PCR; TCRdb holds only in-frame clones, not every one. Counted here are 15,000 or so clones, roughly 87% occurring once; the ten biggest clones make up approximately 7.8%. The time point was: week 3, after first cycle of checkpoint inhibitor. Germline V gene data show CDR1 as SGHNT and CDR2 as YENEEA. The CDR3 spans 13 residues. Trimming stripped 2 bases from V and 6 bases from J, with 7 bases between. Sequences were derived from blood, sampled from a patient treated with checkpoint blockade. V is TRBV11-3 and J is TRBJ2-2; no reliable D call. The clonotype originates from a human donor with melanoma. The CDR3 protein is CASSLNGPGELFF. CDR3 DNA sequence: TGTGCCAGCAGCTTAAACGGTCCCGGGGAGCTGTTTTTT.